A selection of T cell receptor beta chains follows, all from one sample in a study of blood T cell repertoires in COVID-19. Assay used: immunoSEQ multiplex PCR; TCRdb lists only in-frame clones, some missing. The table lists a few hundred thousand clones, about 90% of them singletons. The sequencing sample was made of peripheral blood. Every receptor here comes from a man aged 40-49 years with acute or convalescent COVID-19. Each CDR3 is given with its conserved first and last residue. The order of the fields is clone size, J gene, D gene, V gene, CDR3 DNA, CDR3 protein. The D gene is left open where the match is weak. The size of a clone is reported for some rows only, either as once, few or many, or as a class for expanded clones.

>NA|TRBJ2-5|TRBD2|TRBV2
TGTGCCAGCAATCCCTCGGGGACTAGAGGAGAGACCCAGTACTTC
CASNPSGTRGETQYF
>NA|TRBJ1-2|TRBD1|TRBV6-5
TGTGCCAGCAGTTACGGGACAGGACAATATGGCTACACCTTC
CASSYGTGQYGYTF
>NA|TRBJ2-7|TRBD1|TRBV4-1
TGCGCCAGCAGCCAGGGACAGGGGGCGAAAAACGAGCAGTACTTC
CASSQGQGAKNEQYF
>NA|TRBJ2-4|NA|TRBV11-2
TGTGCCAGCAGCTCCAGACTAGCCAAAAACATTCAGTACTTC
CASSSRLAKNIQYF
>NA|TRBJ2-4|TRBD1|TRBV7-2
TGTGCCAGCAGCTTGGCGCGCTTGACAGGGTCAAACATTCAGTACTTC
CASSLARLTGSNIQYF
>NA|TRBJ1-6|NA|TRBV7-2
TGTGCCAGCAGCTTAGTAGGGGGTGGGGCAGGGGACGATTCACCCCTCCACTTT
CASSLVGGGAGDDSPLHF
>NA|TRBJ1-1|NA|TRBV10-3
TGTGCCATCAGTGATTTGGGGGGAGTGAACACTGAAGCTTTCTTT
CAISDLGGVNTEAFF
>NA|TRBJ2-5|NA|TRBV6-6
TGTGCCAGCAGCCTCGAGCCCCAAGAGACCCAGTACTTC
CASSLEPQETQYF
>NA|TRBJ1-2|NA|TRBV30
TGTGCCTGGACGCGGGGACCCTATGGCTACACCTTC
CAWTRGPYGYTF
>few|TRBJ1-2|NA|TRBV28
TGTGCCAGCGGCAGTGGCTACACCTTC
CASGSGYTF
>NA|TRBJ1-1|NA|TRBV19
TGTGCCAGTAGTATGGGGGCGGGGGCTGGAATGAACACTGAAGCTTTCTTT
CASSMGAGAGMNTEAFF
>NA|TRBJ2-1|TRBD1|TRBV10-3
TGTGCCATCAGTGAGTTAGGACAGGGGGGCGATGAGCAGTTCTTC
CAISELGQGGDEQFF
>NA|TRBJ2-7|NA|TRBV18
TGTGCCAGCTCACCAACCGACAATCCATACGAGCAGTACTTC
CASSPTDNPYEQYF
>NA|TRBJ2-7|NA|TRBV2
TGTGCCAGCAGTGAAGATCCGGGAGACTACGAGCAGTACTTC
CASSEDPGDYEQYF
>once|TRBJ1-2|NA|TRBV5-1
TGCGCCAGCTCTAGTGAGGGATCTGGCTATGGCTACACCTTC
CASSSEGSGYGYTF
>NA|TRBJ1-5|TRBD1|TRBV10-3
TGTGCCATACAGGACAGGGTTGACCAGCCCCAGCATTTT
CAIQDRVDQPQHF
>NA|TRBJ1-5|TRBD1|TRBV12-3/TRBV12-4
TGTGCCAGCAGCAGGGGGCGGGTCCAGCATTTT
CASSRGRVQHF
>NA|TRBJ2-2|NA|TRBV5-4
TGTGCCAGCAGCCTTGGCGGGCGAACCGACACCGGGGAGCTGTTTTTT
CASSLGGRTDTGELFF
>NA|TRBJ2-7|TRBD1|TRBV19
TGTGCCAGTAGTATAGGAGGACAGGGGGGTTACGAGCAGTACTTC
CASSIGGQGGYEQYF
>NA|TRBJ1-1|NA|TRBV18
TGTGCCAGCTCACTTGGCCCAATGAACACTGAAGCTTTCTTT
CASSLGPMNTEAFF
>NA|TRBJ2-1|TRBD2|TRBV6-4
TGTGCCAGCAGTGCAACCCGGACTAGCGGGAGGTATGAGCAGTTCTTC
CASSATRTSGRYEQFF
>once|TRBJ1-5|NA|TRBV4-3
TGCGCCAGCAGCCCCACCTCGGGGGGGGCCCAGCATTTT
CASSPTSGGAQHF